This T cell receptor beta chain appears in the sequencing data of a study of OX40 agonist ivuxolimab in advanced cancers. The overall study: Subjects had a mean age of 60 years, with a range of roughly 20 to 79; just over 80% were male.

Assay: immunoSEQ multiplex PCR; the TCRdb copy retains only in-frame clones and omits some. The sample carries about 20,000 clones, 70% to 90% recorded once. This clone appeared many times. The antigen is undetermined. Overall study results and limits: The work left the antigen specificity of expanded peripheral T cells undetermined. Those patients achieving a partial response at 0.1-3.0 mg/kg showed among the lowest clonal expansion.

This CDR3 has 16 residues. After removal of 6 bases from V and 0 bases from J, the junction contained 5 bases not matched to a gene. Germline-derived CDR1 and CDR2 are SGHNT and YYREEE (reference sequence). The clonotype originates from an adult with an advanced solid tumor such as melanoma, head and neck, liver or kidney cancer. The V gene is TRBV5-4, the J gene TRBJ2-1; 11 bases align to TRBD2. Sequenced here: CD4+ or CD8+ T cells sorted from blood, sampled in a trial of the OX40 agonist ivuxolimab. The CDR3 protein is CASTGTSGSSYNEQFF. The CDR3, as DNA: TGTGCCAGCACCGGGACTAGCGGAAGCTCCTACAATGAGCAGTTCTTC.